This T cell receptor beta chain stems from a study of T cells after yellow fever vaccination. General study findings and limits: Sorted repertoires could include abundant contaminating clonotypes from bulk cells. Some clonotypes were seen in both the CD4 and the CD8 compartments. These made up a small share and likely arose from convergent recombination.

The 5'RACE template-switching step produced TCR cDNA and added a universal primer site and UMIs. From the 5' RACE reads, TCRdb called clonotypes with MiXCR, one entry per CDR3 protein. This table holds 150,000 or so distinct CDR3 sequences, under 7% found once. V lost 2 bases to trimming and J lost 0 bases; unmatched junction nucleotides: 12. The CDR3 runs 18 residues. The germline CDR1 and CDR2 sequences are MNHEY and SMNVEV (reference sequence). This clonotype occurred many times. Its antigen is unidentified. Sequencing was performed on CD4+ T cells sorted from PBMCs, taken 10 days after the yellow fever booster vaccination. The sequence was collected from a young man who received the YFV17D yellow fever vaccine. This chain joins TRBV27 and TRBJ1-1, with 7 bases aligning to TRBD1. CDR3 sequence: CASSLVFRGASMNTEAFF. As DNA, the CDR3 is TGTGCCAGCAGTTTAGTTTTCAGGGGGGCGAGCATGAACACTGAAGCTTTCTTT.